This T cell receptor beta chain appears in the sequencing data of a study of vaccination and CD4 T cells after COVID-19. Time point indicated: late sampling 161 to 241 days after vaccination in a few convalescent patients. Treatment: approximately nine-day PBMC culture with coronavirus spike peptide pools or control peptides (ViraFEST assay). V dropped 3 bases and J dropped 3 bases, with 9 bases sitting between them. CDR3 length: 13 residues. Germline V gene lookup returns CDR1 DFQATT and CDR2 SNEGSKA (reference sequence). At the Johns Hopkins FTIC core, DNA taken from cultured CD4+ T cells was sequenced by way of the Oncomine TCR Beta short-read assay. Each CDR3 protein gets one entry after TCRdb re-called the PCR reads with MiXCR. The profile shows roughly 15,000 distinct CDR3 sequences, around 48% of them singletons. In the case of this clonotype: As yet, its antigen is unknown.

The sample consisted of CD4+ T cells from blood, cultured in vitro, taken about 7 months after SARS-CoV-2 vaccination. The chain joins TRBV20-1 to TRBJ1-5, with D unclear. This TCR derives from a human donor who had recovered from COVID-19. The CDR3 spells CSASVGNNQPQHF. In DNA, the CDR3 is TGCAGTGCTAGTGTGGGTAACAATCAGCCCCAGCATTTT.